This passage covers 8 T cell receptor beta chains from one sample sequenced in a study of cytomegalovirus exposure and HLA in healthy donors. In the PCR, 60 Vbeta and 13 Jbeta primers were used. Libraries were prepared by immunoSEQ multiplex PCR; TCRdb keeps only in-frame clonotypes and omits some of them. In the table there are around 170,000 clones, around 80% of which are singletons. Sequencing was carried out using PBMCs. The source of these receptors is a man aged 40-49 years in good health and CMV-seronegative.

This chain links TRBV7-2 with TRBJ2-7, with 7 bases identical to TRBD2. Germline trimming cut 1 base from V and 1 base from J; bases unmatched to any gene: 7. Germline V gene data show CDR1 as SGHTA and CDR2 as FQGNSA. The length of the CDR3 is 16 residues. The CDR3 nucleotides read TGTGCCAGCAGCTTAGATTGGACTAGGGTATCCTACGAGCAGTACTTC. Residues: CASSLDWTRVSYEQYF.

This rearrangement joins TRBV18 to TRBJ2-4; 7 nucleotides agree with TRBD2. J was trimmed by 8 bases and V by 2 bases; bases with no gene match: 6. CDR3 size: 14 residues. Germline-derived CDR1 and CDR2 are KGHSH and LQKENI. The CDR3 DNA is TGTGCCAGCTCACCATCGGGGGGTGAGGACATTCAGTACTTC. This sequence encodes CASSPSGGEDIQYF.

The CDR3 loop is CASSFNQQETQYF. For the CDR3, the DNA is TGTGCCAGCAGCTTCAACCAGCAAGAGACCCAGTACTTC. The gene calls are TRBV7-8 and TRBJ2-5, with no clear D. The CDR3 length is 13 residues. Germline assignment: CDR1 SGHVS and CDR2 FQNEAQ. V was pared by 3 bases and J by 2 bases, with 7 bases between.

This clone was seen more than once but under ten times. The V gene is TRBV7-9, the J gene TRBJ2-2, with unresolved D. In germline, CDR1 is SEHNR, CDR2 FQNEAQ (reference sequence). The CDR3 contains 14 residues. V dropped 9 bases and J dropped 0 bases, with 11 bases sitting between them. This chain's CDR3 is CASTLATNTGELFF. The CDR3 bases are TGTGCCAGTACCTTGGCCACGAACACCGGGGAGCTGTTTTTT.

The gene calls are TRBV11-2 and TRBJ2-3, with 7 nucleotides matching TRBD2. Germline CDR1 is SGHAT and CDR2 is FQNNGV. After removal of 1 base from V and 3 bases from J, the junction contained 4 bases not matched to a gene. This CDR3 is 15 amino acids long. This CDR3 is CASSLGGSRTDTQYF. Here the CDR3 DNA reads TGTGCCAGCAGCTTAGGCGGGAGTAGGACAGATACGCAGTATTTT.

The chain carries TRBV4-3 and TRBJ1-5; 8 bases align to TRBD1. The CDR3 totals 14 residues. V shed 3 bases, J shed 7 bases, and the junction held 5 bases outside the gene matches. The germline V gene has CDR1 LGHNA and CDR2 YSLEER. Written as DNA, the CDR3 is TGCGCCAGCAGCCATGACAGGGGACGCCAGCCCCAGCATTTT. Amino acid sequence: CASSHDRGRQPQHF.

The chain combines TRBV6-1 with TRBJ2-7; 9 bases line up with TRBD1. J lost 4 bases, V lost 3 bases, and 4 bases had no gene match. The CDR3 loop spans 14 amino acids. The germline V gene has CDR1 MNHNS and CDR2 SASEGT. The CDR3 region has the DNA TGTGCCAGCAGTGACCGGGACAGGGTTTACGAGCAGTACTTC. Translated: CASSDRDRVYEQYF.

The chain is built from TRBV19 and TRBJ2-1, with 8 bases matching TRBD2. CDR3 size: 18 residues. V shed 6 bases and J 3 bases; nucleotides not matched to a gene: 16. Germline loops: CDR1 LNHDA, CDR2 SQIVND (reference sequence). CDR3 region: CASSEVGGRPSVYNEQFF. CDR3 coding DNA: TGTGCCAGTAGCGAAGTTGGCGGGAGGCCATCTGTCTACAATGAGCAGTTCTTC. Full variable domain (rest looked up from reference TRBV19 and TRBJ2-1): DGGITQSPKYLFRKEGQNVTLSCEQNLNHDAMYWYRQDPGQGLRLIYYSQIVNDFQKGDIAEGYSVSREKKESFPLTVTSAQKNPTAFYLCASSEVGGRPSVYNEQFFGPGTRLTVL.